One and the same sample provided the 32 T cell receptor beta chains below, sequenced in a study of T cell clonotyping in hematopoietic cell transplantation. Stated time point: recipient sample about 28 days before transplant, after cytoreduction. Generated by immunoSEQ multiplex PCR, the TCRdb table keeps only in-frame clones and is missing some. The sample lists roughly 46,000 clones; roughly 85% were seen once. The material was peripheral blood mononuclear cells, obtained before stem cell transplant. Source of these receptors: a man between 60 and 70 years old with myelodysplastic syndrome. Some clones in this sample may be carry-over from other donors' samples.

The V call is TRBV5-1, the J call TRBJ1-1, with TRBD1 identical over 7 bases. CDR1 is SGHRS, CDR2 YFSETQ, per germline. V gave up 5 bases and J gave up 10 bases; unmatched junction bases: 11. This CDR3 contains 13 residues. Here the CDR3 DNA reads TGCGCCAGCAGTCAGGGGGAAGGGGCAGCAGCTTTCTTT. Encoded protein: CASSQGEGAAAFF.

The chain combines TRBV2 with TRBJ2-2; D remains ambiguous. The V end was cut by 6 bases, the J end by 2 bases, with 10 bases between. This CDR3 contains 14 residues. Germline CDR1 SNHLY, CDR2 FYNNEI. The CDR3 bases are TGTGCCAGCAGGACCCAAAAAAACACCGGGGAGCTGTTTTTT. It translates to CASRTQKNTGELFF.

V is TRBV19 and J is TRBJ2-6; D possibly corresponds to TRBD1 (6 bases). This CDR3 has 14 residues. Germline CDR1 is LNHDA and CDR2 is SQIVND (reference sequence). V dropped 10 bases and J dropped 1 base, with 11 bases sitting between them. CDR3 DNA sequence: TGTGCCACTCGCGACAGGTCTGGGGCCAACGTCCTGACTTTC. Translated, it gives CATRDRSGANVLTF. Looking up the rest from reference TRBV19 and TRBJ2-6 gives the full variable domain: DGGITQSPKYLFRKEGQNVTLSCEQNLNHDAMYWYRQDPGQGLRLIYYSQIVNDFQKGDIAEGYSVSREKKESFPLTVTSAQKNPTAFYLCATRDRSGANVLTFGAGSRLTVL.

V and J are TRBV5-1 and TRBJ2-1, with TRBD2 matching over 7 bases. The CDR3 runs to 15 residues. Germline values: CDR1 SGHRS, CDR2 YFSETQ. The ends lost 0 bases at V and 8 bases at J; junction bases unmatched: 8. The CDR3 coding sequence is TGCGCCAGCAGCTTGGGCGGGGGAGCGGGCCATGAGCAGTTCTTC. The encoded protein is CASSLGGGAGHEQFF.

The rearrangement uses TRBV19 and TRBJ2-5, with TRBD2 matching over 11 bases. CDR1 LNHDA and CDR2 SQIVND come from the germline V gene (reference sequence). This CDR3 contains 15 residues. V was clipped by 5 bases and J by 1 base; unmatched bases: 3. DNA of the CDR3: TGTGCCAGTAGTTTAGGGACTAGCGGCCAAGAGACCCAGTACTTC. Translation: CASSLGTSGQETQYF.

The chain employs TRBV6-6 and TRBJ1-2; maybe TRBD1 (5 bases). V was shortened by 0 bases and J by 7 bases, with 15 bases between the two germline ends. Looked up from germline, CDR1 is MNHNY and CDR2 is SVGAGI (reference sequence). The CDR3 length is 15 residues. In DNA form, the CDR3 reads TGTGCCAGCAGTTACTCGGGACGTGATTTCCTTGGCTACACCTTC. It specifies CASSYSGRDFLGYTF.

The rearrangement uses TRBV13 and TRBJ2-2, with 9 positions matching TRBD2. V shed 5 bases, J shed 5 bases, and the junction held 6 bases outside the gene matches. The CDR3 contains 15 residues. Germline V gives CDR1 PRHDT, CDR2 FYEKMQ (reference sequence). The CDR3 sequence is CASSVSGGRTGELFF. Written as DNA, the CDR3 is TGTGCCAGCAGCGTCAGCGGGGGGCGAACCGGGGAGCTGTTTTTT.

The gene calls are TRBV29-1 and TRBJ1-1; no clear D. V shed 4 bases and J shed 3 bases, with 15 bases lying between them. CDR1 is SQVTM and CDR2 is ANQGSEA in the germline V gene. The CDR3 runs 14 residues. The CDR3 loop reads CSVVPGFVDTEAFF. The CDR3 DNA is TGCAGCGTTGTTCCGGGGTTCGTGGACACTGAAGCTTTCTTT.

V is TRBV6-6 and J is TRBJ1-2, with 9 bases identical to TRBD1. This CDR3 is 16 amino acids long. With 6 bases clipped from V and 4 bases from J, the junction kept 12 bases outside the gene matches. Germline V gene sequence: CDR1 MNHNY, CDR2 SVGAGI (reference sequence). In DNA, the CDR3 is TGTGCCAGCAGCACGGACAGGGGCCCAGGGGGCTATGGCTACACCTTC. This translates into CASSTDRGPGGYGYTF.

The CDR3 region is CATRDRAEGEQFF. CDR3 coding DNA: TGTGCCACCCGGGACAGGGCGGAAGGTGAGCAGTTCTTC. The V gene is TRBV10-3, the J gene TRBJ2-1; 9 bases align to TRBD1. The V gene's germline CDR1 is ENHRY and CDR2 SYGVKD. V lost 10 bases and J lost 9; bases outside the gene matches: 10. This CDR3 spans 13 amino acids.

V and J are TRBV27 and TRBJ1-6; D is possibly TRBD1 (5 bases). V was shortened by 6 bases and J by 2 bases, with 11 bases between the two germline ends. The CDR3 is made up of 15 amino acids. Germline V gives CDR1 MNHEY, CDR2 SMNVEV (reference sequence). The DNA of the CDR3 is TGTGCCAGCAGGATGGGGGGTGCCTATAATTCACCCCTCCACTTT. Encoded protein: CASRMGGAYNSPLHF.

The table lists this clone with a few counts. The rearrangement uses TRBV6-4 and TRBJ2-3; no firm D call. Germline lookup yields CDR1 MRHNA and CDR2 SNTAGT. V was trimmed by 0 bases and J by 4 bases, leaving 11 bases between them. The CDR3 contains 15 residues. The CDR3 protein is CASSDSIGIPDTQYF. In DNA form, the CDR3 reads TGTGCCAGCAGTGACTCGATAGGGATTCCAGATACGCAGTATTTT.

This clone appeared a few times. The V and J genes are TRBV10-3 and TRBJ2-7, with D perhaps TRBD2 (5 bases). V was cut by 3 bases and J by 1 base, with 7 bases left in between. Per germline, CDR1 ENHRY and CDR2 SYGVKD. This CDR3 contains 13 residues. The CDR3 DNA is TGTGCCATCAGTGATAGGACTTCCTACGAGCAGTACTTC. It translates to CAISDRTSYEQYF.

Note on this clone: A read error may produce the germline difference seen at one junction end. The chain is built from TRBV7-7 and TRBJ2-7, with 8 bases fitting TRBD2. This CDR3 comprises 15 residues. Germline-derived CDR1 and CDR2 are SSHAT and FNYEAQ (reference sequence). Here the CDR3 reads CASSPGTGGNYEQYF. CDR3 nucleotides: TGTGCTAGCAGCCCCGGGACGGGAGGGAACTACGAGCAGTACTTC.

The J gene is TRBJ2-5, the V gene TRBV18; D is unclear. The CDR3 contains 13 residues. Germline V gene lookup returns CDR1 KGHSH and CDR2 LQKENI. Trimming left V 2 bases short and J 8 bases short, with 12 bases between. The CDR3 sequence is CASSPGLMDTQYF. The CDR3 nucleotides read TGTGCCAGCTCACCAGGGTTGATGGATACCCAGTACTTC. The full variable domain, in which reference TRBV18 and TRBJ2-5 provide the parts outside the CDR3, is NAGVMQNPRHLVRRRGQEARLRCSPMKGHSHVYWYRQLPEEGLKFMVYLQKENIIDESGMPKERFSAEFPKEGPSILRIQQVVRGDSAAYFCASSPGLMDTQYFGPGTRLLVL.

The rearrangement uses TRBV5-1 and TRBJ1-1; D is perhaps TRBD1 (5 bases). The CDR3 length is 15 residues. Germline V gene sequence: CDR1 SGHRS, CDR2 YFSETQ. V lost 4 bases and J lost 0, with 13 bases in between. The CDR3 sequence: CASSTADSLNTEAFF. The CDR3 bases are TGCGCCAGCAGCACGGCCGACAGCTTGAACACTGAAGCTTTCTTT.

The chain employs TRBV10-3 and TRBJ2-7; no clear D. The V end was cut by 3 bases, the J end by 3 bases, with 3 bases between. CDR1 is ENHRY, CDR2 SYGVKD, per germline. The CDR3 runs to 11 residues. The CDR3 DNA reads TGTGCCATCAGTGACAGCTACGAGCAGTACTTC. It translates to CAISDSYEQYF.

The J gene is TRBJ2-3, the V gene TRBV4-3; the D is unclear. This CDR3 contains 16 residues. Trimming took 0 bases from V and 2 from J, leaving 12 bases between them. Germline loops: CDR1 LGHNA, CDR2 YSLEER. The CDR3 protein is CASSQDLRIHTDTQYF. As DNA, the CDR3 is TGCGCCAGCAGCCAAGATCTGAGGATCCACACAGATACGCAGTATTTT.

This chain links TRBV27 with TRBJ1-2; the match to TRBD1 covers 9 bases. The germline gives CDR1 MNHEY, CDR2 SMNVEV (reference sequence). The V gene end was trimmed by 9 bases and the J gene end by 3 bases; junction bases not matched to a gene: 5. The CDR3 totals 13 residues. In DNA form, the CDR3 reads TGTGCCAGTTGGGACAGGGAAGACTATGGCTACACCTTC. It encodes CASWDREDYGYTF.

The chain employs TRBV6-6 and TRBJ1-6, with 7 bases that match TRBD1. V shed 9 bases and J 8 bases; nucleotides not matched to a gene: 10. This CDR3 has 14 amino acids. CDR1 and CDR2 (germline): MNHNY, SVGAGI (reference sequence). The CDR3 is CASTLIDRDSPLHF. As DNA, the CDR3 is TGTGCCAGTACATTAATCGACAGGGATTCACCCCTCCACTTT.

The chain links TRBV19 to TRBJ1-1; 9 bases line up with TRBD1. V trimming: 6 bases; J trimming: 1 base; junction bases outside the gene matches: 9. The CDR3 has 16 amino acids. Germline values: CDR1 LNHDA, CDR2 SQIVND (reference sequence). CDR3 sequence (DNA): TGTGCCAGTAGGAAATCCCGGACAGGGGCGAACACTGAAGCTTTCTTT. Protein sequence: CASRKSRTGANTEAFF.

This clone has a single count. This chain joins TRBV6-5 and TRBJ1-4, with 9 bases fitting TRBD1. Germline V lookup: CDR1 MNHEY, CDR2 SVGAGI. The CDR3 contains 15 residues. After removal of 6 bases from V and 5 bases from J, the junction contained 7 bases not matched to a gene. The CDR3 region has the DNA TGTGCCAGCAGAAGGACAGGGGCGGCAAATGAAAAACTGTTTTTT. Protein product: CASRRTGAANEKLFF.

This clone was counted only a few times. The chain recombines TRBV2 with TRBJ1-2, with a possible D match to TRBD1 (5 bases). Germline V gene sequence: CDR1 SNHLY, CDR2 FYNNEI. This CDR3 has 12 amino acids. The V and J ends lost 2 bases and 7 bases respectively, with 8 bases between them. The DNA of the CDR3 is TGTGCCAGCAGTGAATCGGGGGGTGGCTACACCTTC. It encodes CASSESGGGYTF.

J is TRBJ1-1 and V is TRBV27; 10 nucleotides match TRBD1. V trimming: 7 bases; J trimming: 4 bases; junction bases outside the gene matches: 12. The CDR3 is 16 amino acids. Germline V CDR1 and CDR2: MNHEY, SMNVEV (reference sequence). Here the CDR3 DNA reads TGTGCCAGCAACCCCGGGACAGGGGCGATGACCACTGAAGCTTTCTTT. It codes for CASNPGTGAMTTEAFF.

V gene TRBV5-1 combines with J gene TRBJ2-7; possibly TRBD1 or TRBD2 for D (6 bases each). CDR1 and CDR2 (germline): SGHRS, YFSETQ. The ends were cut back, 0 bases at V and 2 bases at J, with 9 bases in the middle. This CDR3 spans 14 amino acids. The CDR3 bases are TGCGCCAGCAGCTTGGATGGGGGGCCCTACGAGCAGTACTTC. Protein product: CASSLDGGPYEQYF.

The chain recombines TRBV9 with TRBJ1-3; tentatively, D is TRBD1 (5 bases). The CDR3 runs to 14 residues. Germline CDR1 is SGDLS and CDR2 is YYNGEE. The V end was cut by 2 bases, the J end by 4 bases, with 10 bases between. The CDR3: CASSVSGPGNTIYF. The CDR3 coding sequence is TGTGCCAGCAGCGTCTCAGGGCCCGGAAACACCATATATTTT.

This clone was seen a handful of times. J is TRBJ1-2 and V is TRBV6-6; 11 bases are shared with TRBD1. V gave up 2 bases and J gave up 4 bases; unmatched junction bases: 0. Germline CDR1 reads MNHNY; CDR2 reads SVGAGI (reference sequence). The CDR3 has 14 amino acids. In DNA form, the CDR3 reads TGTGCCAGCAGTTACGGGACAGGGGGCTATGGCTACACCTTC. Amino acid sequence: CASSYGTGGYGYTF.

The rearrangement uses TRBV2 and TRBJ2-7; D uncertain. V was pared by 2 bases and J by 7 bases, with 9 bases between. CDR3 length equals 12 residues. Per germline, CDR1 SNHLY and CDR2 FYNNEI. The chain's CDR3 is CASSEWDFEQYF. CDR3 nucleotides: TGTGCCAGCAGTGAATGGGATTTTGAGCAGTACTTC.

The chain couples TRBV29-1 to TRBJ2-6; maybe TRBD1 (6 bases). V lost 4 bases and J 1 base, leaving 11 bases between the germline ends. CDR3 length equals 15 residues. CDR1 is SQVTM and CDR2 is ANQGSEA in the germline V gene. The CDR3 nucleotides are TGCAGCGTTGTATCAGGGGCGTCTGGGGCCAACGTCCTGACTTTC. This encodes CSVVSGASGANVLTF.

CDR3 residues: CATSRNVQGAGEKLFF. The CDR3 DNA is TGTGCCACCAGCCGAAACGTACAGGGGGCTGGAGAAAAACTGTTTTTT. This chain uses TRBV15 with TRBJ1-4, with 9 bases identical to TRBD1. The J segment lost 8 bases and the V segment lost 5 bases, leaving 12 bases of the junction unmatched. The germline CDR1 and CDR2 sequences are LNHNV and YYDKDF (reference sequence). The length of the CDR3 is 16 residues.

This chain joins TRBV11-1 and TRBJ2-7; 9 bases are shared with TRBD1. Germline V gives CDR1 SGHAT, CDR2 FQDESV (reference sequence). V lost 3 bases and J lost 2; bases outside the gene matches: 2. The CDR3 spans 14 residues. The CDR3 coding sequence is TGTGCCAGCAGCTTTGGGACAGGGACCTACGAGCAGTACTTC. It codes for CASSFGTGTYEQYF.

CDR3 residues: CASSSWVQGRDSPLHF. CDR3 bases: TGTGCCAGCAGCTCCTGGGTACAGGGAAGGGACTCACCCCTCCACTTT. The chain recombines TRBV27 with TRBJ1-6, with a weak D call TRBD1 (6 bases). This CDR3 spans 16 amino acids. Germline-derived CDR1 and CDR2 are MNHEY and SMNVEV (reference sequence). Deletions cut 6 bases from V and 10 bases from J, with 22 bases between.